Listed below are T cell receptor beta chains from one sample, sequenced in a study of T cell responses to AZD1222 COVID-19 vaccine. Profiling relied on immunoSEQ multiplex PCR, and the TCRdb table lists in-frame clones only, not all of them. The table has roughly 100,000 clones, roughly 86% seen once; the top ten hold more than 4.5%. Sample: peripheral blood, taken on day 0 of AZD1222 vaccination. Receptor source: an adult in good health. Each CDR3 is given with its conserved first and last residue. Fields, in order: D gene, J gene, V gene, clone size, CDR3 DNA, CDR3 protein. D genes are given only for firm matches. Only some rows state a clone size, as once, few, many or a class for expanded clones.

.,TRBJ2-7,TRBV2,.,TGTGCCAGCGCCGAGGACCTGGACTCCTACGAGCAGTACTTC,CASAEDLDSYEQYF
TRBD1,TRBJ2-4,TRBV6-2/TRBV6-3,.,TGTGCCAGCAGTTCGACAGACAGGGGCGGACCCCTTGCCAAAAACATTCAGTACTTC,CASSSTDRGGPLAKNIQYF
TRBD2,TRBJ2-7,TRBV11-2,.,TGTGCCAGCAGCCTGAGACTAGCGGGAGGGCCTGGCGAGCAGTACTTC,CASSLRLAGGPGEQYF
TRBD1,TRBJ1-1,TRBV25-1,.,TGTGCCAGCAGTGAAACAGGACAGGGGCCGAACACTGAAGCTTTCTTT,CASSETGQGPNTEAFF
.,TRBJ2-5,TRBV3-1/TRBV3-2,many,TGTGCCAGCAGCCTGACAGAGACCCAGTACTTC,CASSLTETQYF
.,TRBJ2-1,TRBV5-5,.,TGTGCCAGCAGCTTGGAGGTGGAAAGCTCCTACAATGAGCAGTTCTTC,CASSLEVESSYNEQFF
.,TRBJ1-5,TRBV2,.,TGTGCCAGCAGTGAATCACAGTACAATCAGCCCCAGCATTTT,CASSESQYNQPQHF
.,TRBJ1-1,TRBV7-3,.,TGTGCCAGCAGCTTAACCCAAAACACTGAAGCTTTCTTT,CASSLTQNTEAFF
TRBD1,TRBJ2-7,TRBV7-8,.,TGTGCCAGCAGCTTCCGGGACAGGGTGGGACACGAGCAGTACTTC,CASSFRDRVGHEQYF
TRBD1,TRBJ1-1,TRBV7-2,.,TGTGCCAGCAGCCCGGGACAGGGGGCCCCTGAAGCTTTCTTT,CASSPGQGAPEAFF
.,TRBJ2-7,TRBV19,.,TGTGCCAGTAGGGGTGGGGCAGGGTACGAGCAGTACTTC,CASRGGAGYEQYF
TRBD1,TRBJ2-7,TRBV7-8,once,TGTGCCAGCAGCTTTAGGGACAGCAACTACGAGCAGTACTTC,CASSFRDSNYEQYF
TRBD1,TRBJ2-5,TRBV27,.,TGTGCCAGCAGTCTCTCGGACAGGCCAGAGACCCAGTACTTC,CASSLSDRPETQYF
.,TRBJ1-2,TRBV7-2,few,TGTGCCAGCAGCTTGAGTAGGCAGACCTCTAACTATGGCTACACCTTC,CASSLSRQTSNYGYTF
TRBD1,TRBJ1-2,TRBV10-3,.,TGTGCCATCAGTGAGTCGTCAGGGGGCGGTTTGGGCTACACCTTC,CAISESSGGGLGYTF
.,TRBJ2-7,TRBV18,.,TGTGCCAGCTCACTAGCCGGGATTTACGAGCAGTACTTC,CASSLAGIYEQYF
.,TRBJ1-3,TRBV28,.,TGTGCCAGCAGTTTACGTCGTACAGGGCGGATAGGGAACACCATATATTTT,CASSLRRTGRIGNTIYF
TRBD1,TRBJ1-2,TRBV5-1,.,TGCGCCAGCAGCTTCCAGGGGGAAACTCATGGCTACACCTTC,CASSFQGETHGYTF
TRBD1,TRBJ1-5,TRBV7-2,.,TGTGCCAGCAGTCCGACAGGGAGAGGACAGCCCCAGCATTTT,CASSPTGRGQPQHF
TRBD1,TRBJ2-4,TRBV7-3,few,TGTGCCAGCAGCCCTACAGGGGGCCAAAACATTCAGTACTTC,CASSPTGGQNIQYF
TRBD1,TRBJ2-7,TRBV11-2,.,TGTGCCAGCAGTGGGGACAGGGGTTACGAGCAGTACTTC,CASSGDRGYEQYF
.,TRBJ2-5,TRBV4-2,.,TGTGCCAGCAGCCAAGCGGGGGACCAAGAGACCCAGTACTTC,CASSQAGDQETQYF
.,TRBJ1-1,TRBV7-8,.,TGTGCCAGCAGCCCCCTCGCCCCGGGGGGGACTGAAGCTTTCTTT,CASSPLAPGGTEAFF
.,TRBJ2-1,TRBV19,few,TGTGCCAGTAGTATGCACAGAGAGCAGTTCTTC,CASSMHREQFF
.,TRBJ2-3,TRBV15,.,TGTGCCACCAGCAAACGGGGGCCAGCCCAAAGCACAGATACGCAGTATTTT,CATSKRGPAQSTDTQYF
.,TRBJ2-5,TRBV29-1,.,TGCAGCGTTAGCTGGGGATTGGGGATACAAGAGACCCAGTACTTC,CSVSWGLGIQETQYF
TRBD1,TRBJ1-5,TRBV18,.,TGTGCCAGCTCACCCAAGACGGACAGGGGGTACATGCAGCCCCAGCATTTT,CASSPKTDRGYMQPQHF
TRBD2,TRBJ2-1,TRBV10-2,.,TGCGCCAGCAGTGTCCTTACTAGCGGTTCCTACAATGAGCAGTTCTTC,CASSVLTSGSYNEQFF
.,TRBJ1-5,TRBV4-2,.,TGTGCCAGCAGCCAAGCCGGCAGGGGATTAAATAGCAATCAGCCCCAGCATTTT,CASSQAGRGLNSNQPQHF
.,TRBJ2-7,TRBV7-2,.,TGTGCCAGCAGCTTACAGGGCCCTGCCTACGAGCAGTACTTC,CASSLQGPAYEQYF
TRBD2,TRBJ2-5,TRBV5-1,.,TGCGCCAGCAGCTTGGCCCCCGTTAGCGGGAGGGCCGGGGAGACCCAGTACTTC,CASSLAPVSGRAGETQYF
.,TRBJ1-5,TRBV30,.,TGTGCCTGGAGGCCCCAGGGGAGTGGGAGCAATCAGCCCCAGCATTTT,CAWRPQGSGSNQPQHF
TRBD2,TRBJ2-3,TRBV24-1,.,TGTGCCACCAGTGCGGGACTAGCGGAGTGGGGCACAGATACGCAGTATTTT,CATSAGLAEWGTDTQYF
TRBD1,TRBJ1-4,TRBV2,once,TGTGCCAGCACCCTACGGATAGGGGGCGGCGAAAAACTGTTTTTT,CASTLRIGGGEKLFF
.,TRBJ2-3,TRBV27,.,TGTGCCAGCAGCCCCCGGGCGAGGGCATGGGATACGCAGTATTTT,CASSPRARAWDTQYF
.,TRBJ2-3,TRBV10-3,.,TGTGCCATCAGTGAGTCGAGGCTAGCCACAGATACGCAGTATTTT,CAISESRLATDTQYF
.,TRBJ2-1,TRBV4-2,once,TGTGCCAGCAGCCAACTCCAGGATGAGCAGTTCTTC,CASSQLQDEQFF
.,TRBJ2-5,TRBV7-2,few,TGTGCCAGCAGCCCTGGCCTCCGGACAACTCAAGAGACCCAGTACTTC,CASSPGLRTTQETQYF
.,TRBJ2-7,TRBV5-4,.,TGTGCCAGCAGCTTTGATGGGGTCAGGGTTTACGAGCAGTACTTC,CASSFDGVRVYEQYF
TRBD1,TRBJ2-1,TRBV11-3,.,TGTGCCAGCAGCGACCGGACAGGGGAGGGCAATGAGCAGTTCTTC,CASSDRTGEGNEQFF
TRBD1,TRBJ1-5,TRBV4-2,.,TGTGCCAGCAGCCAAGAGCCGTCAGGGGGGTATCAGCCCCAGCATTTT,CASSQEPSGGYQPQHF
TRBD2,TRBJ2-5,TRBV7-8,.,TGTGCCAGCAGCTACGGACTAGGAGAGACCCAGTACTTC,CASSYGLGETQYF
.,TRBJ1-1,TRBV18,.,TGTGCCAGCTCACCCCTCAAGAACACTGAAGCTTTCTTT,CASSPLKNTEAFF
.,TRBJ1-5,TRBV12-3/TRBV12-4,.,TGTGCCAGCAGTCTGGGAGGACAGCCCCAGCATTTT,CASSLGGQPQHF
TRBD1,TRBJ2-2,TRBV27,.,TGTGCCAGCAGTTTGACAGGGATGGACACCGGGGAGCTGTTTTTT,CASSLTGMDTGELFF
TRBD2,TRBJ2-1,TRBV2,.,TGTGCCACCTTCAGCGGGAGTTCCTACAATGAGCAGTTCTTC,CATFSGSSYNEQFF
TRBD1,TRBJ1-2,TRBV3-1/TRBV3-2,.,TGTGCCAGCAGCCATGAGACAGGGATTTATGGCTACACCTTC,CASSHETGIYGYTF
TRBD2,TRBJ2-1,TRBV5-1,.,TGCGCCAGCAGCCGAGAGACTAGCGGGAGCTATGAGCAGTTCTTC,CASSRETSGSYEQFF
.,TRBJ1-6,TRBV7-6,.,TGTGCCAGCAGCTTAGAGGCCAGACCTAATTCACCCCTCCACTTT,CASSLEARPNSPLHF
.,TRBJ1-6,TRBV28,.,TGTGCCAGCAGTTCGACAGGAGGTGGATCACCCCTCCACTTT,CASSSTGGGSPLHF